This is a list of T cell receptor beta chains from one sample in a study of beta chain features in type 1 diabetes. Generated by immunoSEQ multiplex PCR, the TCRdb table keeps only in-frame clones and is missing some. The repertoire holds 200,000 to 300,000 clones, with about a tenth as singletons. The source material was naive CD4+ T cells from blood. These receptors were taken from a young man with type 1 diabetes. Each CDR3 is given with its conserved first and last residue. The D gene is left open where the match is weak. Part of the rows lack a size; the others show once, few, many or a class for expanded clones.

NA	TRBV5-1	NA	TRBJ1-1	CASSSGVGYTEAFF	TGCGCCAGCAGCTCAGGGGTGGGGTACACTGAAGCTTTCTTT
NA	TRBV6-5	TRBD1	TRBJ1-2	CANSPGQGRNYGYTF	TGTGCCAACTCCCCGGGACAGGGTCGGAACTATGGCTACACCTTC
NA	TRBV19	NA	TRBJ2-2	CASSKQSTGELFF	TGTGCCAGTAGTAAACAGAGCACCGGGGAGCTGTTTTTT
few	TRBV7-9	NA	TRBJ2-5	CASSLAGGRQTQYF	TGTGCCAGCAGCTTAGCGGGGGGTAGGCAGACCCAGTACTTC
few	TRBV4-3	NA	TRBJ1-2	CASSQDSGVYGYTF	TGCGCCAGCAGCCAAGATTCAGGGGTGTATGGCTACACCTTC
few	TRBV7-2	TRBD2	TRBJ2-5	CASSLGGGRETQYF	TGTGCCAGCAGCTTAGGGGGAGGGCGCGAGACCCAGTACTTC
NA	TRBV29-1	TRBD1	TRBJ2-1	CSGDRDSYNEQFF	TGCAGCGGGGACAGGGACTCCTACAATGAGCAGTTCTTC
few	TRBV5-1	NA	TRBJ2-3	CATGDGGPGDTQYF	TGCGCCACCGGCGATGGGGGCCCGGGGGATACGCAGTATTTT
few	TRBV20-1	NA	TRBJ2-5	CSAFSGTQYF	TGCAGTGCTTTTTCGGGGACCCAGTACTTC
NA	TRBV5-5	NA	TRBJ2-5	CASSLESFRETQYF	TGTGCCAGCAGCTTGGAGTCTTTTCGGGAGACCCAGTACTTC
few	TRBV4-2	NA	TRBJ2-6	CASSQVGAGGANVLTF	TGTGCCAGCAGCCAAGTTGGCGCAGGTGGGGCCAACGTCCTGACTTTC
NA	TRBV7-2	NA	TRBJ2-5	CASSKYSEETQYF	TGTGCCAGCAGCAAGTACTCGGAAGAGACCCAGTACTTC
NA	TRBV28	TRBD2	TRBJ2-5	CASSGTSGGAEETQYF	TGTGCCAGCAGTGGGACTAGCGGGGGGGCCGAAGAGACCCAGTACTTC
few	TRBV5-4	TRBD1	TRBJ2-7	CASSQDRGLHEQYF	TGTGCCAGCAGCCAGGACAGGGGTCTTCACGAGCAGTACTTC
NA	TRBV5-1	NA	TRBJ2-7	CASSLASRSEQYF	TGCGCCAGCAGCTTGGCCTCTAGAAGCGAGCAGTACTTC
NA	TRBV7-8	NA	TRBJ1-2	CASSPNERGYTF	TGTGCCAGCAGCCCCAACGAGAGAGGCTACACCTTC
few	TRBV7-9	NA	TRBJ2-3	CASSLLSGDTQYF	TGTGCCAGCAGCTTACTTTCAGGGGATACGCAGTATTTT
NA	TRBV7-3	NA	TRBJ2-1	CASSLGDRHNEQFF	TGTGCCAGCAGCTTAGGAGATCGCCACAATGAGCAGTTCTTC
NA	TRBV13	NA	TRBJ1-2	CASSPGQRGYTF	TGTGCCAGCAGCCCCGGACAGAGGGGCTACACCTTC
few	TRBV4-3	TRBD1	TRBJ1-2	CASSLTQGKRGYGYTF	TGCGCCAGCAGCTTGACACAGGGGAAAAGGGGGTATGGCTACACCTTC
NA	TRBV18	NA	TRBJ2-1	CASSPPTVNEQFF	TGTGCCAGCTCACCTCCCACAGTGAATGAGCAGTTCTTC
few	TRBV6-1	NA	TRBJ2-5	CASSFGVRETQYF	TGTGCCAGCAGTTTCGGGGTTCGGGAGACCCAGTACTTC
NA	TRBV6-6	TRBD2	TRBJ2-5	CASSYGTSGEETQYF	TGTGCCAGCAGTTACGGGACTAGCGGGGAAGAGACCCAGTACTTC
NA	TRBV2	NA	TRBJ2-3	CASSLGTRTDTQYF	TGTGCCAGCAGTCTCGGGACTCGCACAGATACGCAGTATTTT
few	TRBV2	TRBD2	TRBJ2-3	CASSIGGAGTDTQYF	TGTGCCAGCAGTATCGGGGGGGCTGGAACAGATACGCAGTATTTT
NA	TRBV5-4	NA	TRBJ2-7	CASSLGQFPSYEQYF	TGTGCCAGCAGCTTGGGACAGTTTCCCTCCTACGAGCAGTACTTC
NA	TRBV7-8	NA	TRBJ2-7	CASSLVGAPYEQYF	TGTGCCAGCAGCTTAGTAGGGGCCCCCTACGAGCAGTACTTC
NA	TRBV6-5	NA	TRBJ2-5	CASSSLGETQYF	TGTGCCAGCAGTTCACTCGGAGAGACCCAGTACTTC
NA	TRBV7-2	NA	TRBJ2-5	CASSSRREETQYF	TGTGCCAGCAGCTCGCGCAGGGAAGAGACCCAGTACTTC
NA	TRBV18	TRBD1	TRBJ1-1	CASSDTRGRTEAFF	TGTGCCAGCTCAGATACCAGGGGGCGGACTGAAGCTTTCTTT
few	TRBV2	TRBD1	TRBJ2-7	CASSGFRDRPLEQYF	TGTGCCAGCAGTGGGTTCCGGGACAGGCCTCTCGAGCAGTACTTC
NA	TRBV5-4	TRBD1	TRBJ2-7	CASSPGAGGIEQYF	TGTGCCAGCAGCCCCGGAGCAGGGGGAATCGAGCAGTACTTC
NA	TRBV6-5	NA	TRBJ2-1	CASSIQGRYNEQFF	TGTGCCAGCAGCATCCAGGGCCGCTACAATGAGCAGTTCTTC
NA	TRBV25-1	NA	TRBJ2-7	CASSSPGQGSSYEQYF	TGTGCCAGCAGCTCGCCGGGGCAGGGGAGCTCCTACGAGCAGTACTTC
NA	TRBV7-3	NA	TRBJ1-2	CASSLDNNYGYTF	TGTGCCAGCAGCCTTGACAATAACTATGGCTACACCTTC
few	TRBV7-2	NA	TRBJ2-5	CASSSTGFPVTQYF	TGTGCCAGCAGCTCAACGGGGTTCCCGGTGACCCAGTACTTC
NA	TRBV15	NA	TRBJ2-7	CATSREVLVYEQYF	TGTGCCACCAGCAGAGAGGTATTAGTCTACGAGCAGTACTTC
few	TRBV10-3	TRBD1	TRBJ2-5	CAIRTGVRLETQYF	TGTGCCATCAGAACAGGGGTGCGGCTGGAGACCCAGTACTTC
few	TRBV10-1	NA	TRBJ2-1	CASSDRVYNEQFF	TGCGCCAGCAGTGATCGTGTTTACAATGAGCAGTTCTTC
few	TRBV5-4	NA	TRBJ2-1	CASSFVTGRDDEQFF	TGTGCCAGCAGCTTCGTAACAGGGAGAGACGATGAGCAGTTCTTC
few	TRBV5-1	NA	TRBJ2-1	CASSSISGSYNEQFF	TGCGCCAGCAGCTCTATTTCCGGCTCCTACAATGAGCAGTTCTTC
NA	TRBV5-6	NA	TRBJ1-2	CASRTDAQGGYTF	TGTGCCAGCAGAACGGACGCACAGGGCGGCTACACCTTC
few	TRBV7-3	NA	TRBJ2-5	CASSLTRSETQYF	TGTGCCAGCAGCTTAACTAGATCTGAGACCCAGTACTTC
NA	TRBV5-4	NA	TRBJ2-1	CASSLSGRSSYNEQFF	TGTGCCAGCAGCTTGTCGGGAAGGAGCTCCTACAATGAGCAGTTCTTC
few	TRBV9	NA	TRBJ2-1	CASSTRGDYGYNEQFF	TGTGCCAGCAGCACCCGAGGCGATTATGGGTACAATGAGCAGTTCTTC
few	TRBV15	TRBD2	TRBJ2-7	CATSNGRSSYEQYF	TGTGCCACCAGTAACGGGAGGAGCTCCTACGAGCAGTACTTC
NA	TRBV7-3	NA	TRBJ2-1	CASSLSANNEQFF	TGTGCCAGCAGCTTAAGCGCCAACAATGAGCAGTTCTTC
few	TRBV7-9	NA	TRBJ2-1	CASGRRRGTYNEQFF	TGTGCCAGCGGAAGGAGGAGGGGCACTTACAATGAGCAGTTCTTC
NA	TRBV4-2	NA	TRBJ2-7	CASSPGHGPYEQYF	TGTGCCAGCAGCCCCGGACACGGACCCTACGAGCAGTACTTC
few	TRBV9	NA	TRBJ2-3	CASSVGLLVTDTQYF	TGTGCCAGCAGCGTGGGCCTACTAGTTACAGATACGCAGTATTTT
NA	TRBV5-6	NA	TRBJ1-2	CASSLVGGYTF	TGTGCCAGCAGCTTGGTCGGTGGCTACACCTTC
NA	TRBV5-1	NA	TRBJ2-3	CASSLAQRRDTQYF	TGCGCCAGCAGCTTAGCTCAGAGGCGGGATACGCAGTATTTT
NA	TRBV7-9	NA	TRBJ2-3	CATQGPNTDTQYF	TGTGCCACACAGGGCCCTAACACAGATACGCAGTATTTT
few	TRBV7-9	NA	TRBJ1-2	CASSRENYGYTF	TGTGCCAGCAGCCGGGAAAACTATGGCTACACCTTC
NA	TRBV5-1	TRBD2	TRBJ2-1	CASSSTSGGGNEQFF	TGCGCCAGCAGCTCGACTAGCGGGGGGGGGAATGAGCAGTTCTTC
NA	TRBV5-6	NA	TRBJ1-2	CASSLGPSGYTF	TGTGCCAGCAGCTTGGGGCCCTCTGGCTACACCTTC
few	TRBV12-5	TRBD1	TRBJ1-2	CASGLSTGEARPYTF	TGTGCTAGTGGTCTATCCACAGGGGAAGCAAGACCCTACACCTTC
NA	TRBV9	NA	TRBJ1-5	CASSVGGNFNQPQHF	TGTGCCAGCAGCGTGGGGGGGAATTTCAATCAGCCCCAGCATTTT
few	TRBV4-2	NA	TRBJ2-2	CASSQRMEGGELFF	TGTGCCAGCAGCCAAAGAATGGAGGGGGGGGAGCTGTTTTTT
NA	TRBV2	NA	TRBJ2-2	CASSDYTGELFF	TGTGCCAGCAGTGACTACACCGGGGAGCTGTTTTTT